The sequence of this TCR beta chain was determined in a study of blood T cell repertoires in COVID-19. This clone was detected only a few times. Data came from immunoSEQ multiplex PCR; TCRdb stores just in-frame clones and leaves some out. The repertoire consists of 210,000 or so clones, with 83% occurring once and the leading ten covering approximately 4.8%. The V and J ends lost 5 bases and 11 bases, in that order; junction bases with no gene match: 6. CDR3 length: 13 residues. Germline V gene sequence: CDR1 LNHDA, CDR2 SQIVND (reference sequence). The chain uses TRBV19 and TRBJ2-2; TRBD1 aligns across 9 bases. The sequenced material came from PBMCs or T cells enriched from blood (not recorded which). This clonotype was obtained from a woman aged 45-65 years who had been exposed to COVID-19. The DNA of the CDR3 is TGTGCCAGTAGTGCAGGTACAGGGGGCGAGCTGTTTTTT. The encoded protein is CASSAGTGGELFF.